These 4 T cell receptor beta chains came from one sample sequenced in a study of blood T cell repertoires in COVID-19. Using immunoSEQ multiplex PCR, the repertoire was profiled, and TCRdb retains in-frame clones only, with some absent. The data show 350,000 to 450,000 clones, roughly nine tenths seen once. The specimen was PBMCs or T cells enriched from blood (not recorded which). The receptors here all came from a woman aged 25 to 39 who had recovered from COVID-19.

The chain is built from TRBV4-1 and TRBJ2-7; D is possibly TRBD1 (6 bases). The germline V and J ends were trimmed by 0 bases and 2 bases, with 11 bases remaining between them. Germline CDR1 reads MGHRA; CDR2 reads YSYEKL. This CDR3 has 15 amino acids. CDR3 in DNA: TGCGCCAGCAGCCAAGAGCCAGGACAGACCTACGAGCAGTACTTC. Its protein is CASSQEPGQTYEQYF.

The chain joins TRBV3-1 (or the pseudogene TRBV3-2) to TRBJ2-1; 7 bases are a match to TRBD1. CDR1 is LGHDT, CDR2 YNNKEL, per germline (reference sequence). The CDR3 runs to 16 residues. The V gene end was trimmed by 0 bases and the J gene end by 13 bases; junction bases not matched to a gene: 15. CDR3 coding DNA: TGTGCCAGCAGCCAAGATGAGGGTCCCCACGACAGGGTTCAGTTCTTC. Translated, it gives CASSQDEGPHDRVQFF.

The chain has TRBV13 and TRBJ2-7; TRBD1 matches at 9 bases. The CDR3 has 14 residues. Germline CDR1 and CDR2: PRHDT and FYEKMQ (reference sequence). V was clipped by 0 bases and J by 6 bases; unmatched bases: 3. CDR3 residues: CASSLGDRGGEQYF. The CDR3 DNA sequence: TGTGCCAGCAGCTTAGGGGACAGGGGAGGCGAGCAGTACTTC.

The chain carries TRBV6-5 and TRBJ2-5, with D perhaps TRBD2 (5 bases). V was pared by 4 bases and J by 4 bases, with 13 bases between. The length of the CDR3 is 14 residues. Germline lookup yields CDR1 MNHEY and CDR2 SVGAGI. CDR3 protein: CASSSRGGPETQYF. The CDR3 DNA follows: TGTGCCAGCAGTTCTCGGGGTGGCCCAGAGACCCAGTACTTC.